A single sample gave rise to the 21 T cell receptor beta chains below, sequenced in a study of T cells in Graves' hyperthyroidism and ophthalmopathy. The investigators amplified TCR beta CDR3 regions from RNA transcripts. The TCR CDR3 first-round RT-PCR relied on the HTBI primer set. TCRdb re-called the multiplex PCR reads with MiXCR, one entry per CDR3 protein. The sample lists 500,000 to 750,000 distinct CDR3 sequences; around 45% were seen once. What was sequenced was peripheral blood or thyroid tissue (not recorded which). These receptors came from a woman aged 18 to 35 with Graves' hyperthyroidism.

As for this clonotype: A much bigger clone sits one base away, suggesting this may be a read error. CDR3 nucleotides: TGTACCAGCAGCTTGATTAACACCGGGGAGCTGTTTTTT. Amino acids: CTSSLINTGELFF. The chain combines TRBV5-6 with TRBJ2-2; D is unresolved. Germline assignment: CDR1 SGHDT and CDR2 YYEEEE. CDR3 length equals 13 residues.

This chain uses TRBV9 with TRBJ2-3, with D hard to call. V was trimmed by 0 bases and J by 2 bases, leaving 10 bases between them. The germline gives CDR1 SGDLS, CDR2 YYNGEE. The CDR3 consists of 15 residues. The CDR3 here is CASSVDIYPTDTQYF. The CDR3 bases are TGTGCCAGCAGCGTAGATATCTACCCCACAGATACGCAGTATTTT.

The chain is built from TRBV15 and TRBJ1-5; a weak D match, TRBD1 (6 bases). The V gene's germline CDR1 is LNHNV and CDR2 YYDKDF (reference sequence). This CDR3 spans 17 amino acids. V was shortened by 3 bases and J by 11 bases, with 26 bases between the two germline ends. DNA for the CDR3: TGTGCCACCAGCAGCGATCTTGGGGGGGCGCTTCGGGAGACCCAGCATTTT. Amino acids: CATSSDLGGALRETQHF.

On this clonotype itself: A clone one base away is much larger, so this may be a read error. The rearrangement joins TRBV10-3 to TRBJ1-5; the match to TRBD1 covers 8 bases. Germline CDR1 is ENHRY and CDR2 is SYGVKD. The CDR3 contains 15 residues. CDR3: CAISETGGDDQLQHF. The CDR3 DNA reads TGTGCCATCAGTGAGACAGGGGGGGACGATCAGCTCCAGCATTTT.

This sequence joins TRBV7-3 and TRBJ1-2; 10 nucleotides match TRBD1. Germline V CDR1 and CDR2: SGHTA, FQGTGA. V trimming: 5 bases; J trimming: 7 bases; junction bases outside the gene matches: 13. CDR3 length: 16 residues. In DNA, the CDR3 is TGTGCCAGCAGCCCCGACCCGACAGGGGGCGCAGGTGGCTACACCTTC. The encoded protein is CASSPDPTGGAGGYTF.

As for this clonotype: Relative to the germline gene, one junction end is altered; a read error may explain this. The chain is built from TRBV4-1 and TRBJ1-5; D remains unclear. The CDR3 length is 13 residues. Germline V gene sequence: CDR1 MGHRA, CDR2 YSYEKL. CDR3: CASSYRVGQHQHF. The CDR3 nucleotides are TGCGCCAGCAGCTACAGAGTTGGGCAGCACCAGCATTTT.

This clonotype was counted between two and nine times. CDR3 amino acids: CASSPGRGLVGTGELFF. The CDR3 region has the DNA TGCGCCAGCAGCCCAGGGCGGGGGCTAGTGGGCACCGGGGAGCTGTTTTTT. The chain links TRBV4-1 to TRBJ2-2; tentative D call: TRBD2 (7 bases). V was pared by 4 bases and J by 4 bases, with 19 bases between. Germline V gene sequence: CDR1 MGHRA, CDR2 YSYEKL. CDR3 length equals 17 residues.

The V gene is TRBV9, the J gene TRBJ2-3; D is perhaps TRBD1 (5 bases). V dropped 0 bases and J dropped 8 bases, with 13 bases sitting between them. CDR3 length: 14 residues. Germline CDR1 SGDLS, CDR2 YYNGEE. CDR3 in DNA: TGTGCCAGCAGCGTAGAGGCAGGGCTGGGTACGCAGTATTTT. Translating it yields CASSVEAGLGTQYF. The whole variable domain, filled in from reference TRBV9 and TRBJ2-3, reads DSGVTQTPKHLITATGQRVTLRCSPRSGDLSVYWYQQSLDQGLQFLIQYYNGEERAKGNILERFSAQQFPDLHSELNLSSLELGDSALYFCASSVEAGLGTQYFGPGTRLTVL.

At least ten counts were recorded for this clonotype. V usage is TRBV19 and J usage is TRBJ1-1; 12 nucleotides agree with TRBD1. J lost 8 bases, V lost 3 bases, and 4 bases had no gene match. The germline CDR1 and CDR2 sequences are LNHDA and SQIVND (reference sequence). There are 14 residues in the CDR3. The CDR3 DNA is TGTGCCAGTAGTATGGGACAGGGGGCCTCGGAAGCTTTCTTT. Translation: CASSMGQGASEAFF.

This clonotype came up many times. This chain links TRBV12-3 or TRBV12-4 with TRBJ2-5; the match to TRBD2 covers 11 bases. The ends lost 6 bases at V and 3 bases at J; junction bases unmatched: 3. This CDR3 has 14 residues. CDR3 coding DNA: TGTGCCAGCAGCAAGACTAGCGGGGAAGAGACCCAGTACTTC. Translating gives CASSKTSGEETQYF.

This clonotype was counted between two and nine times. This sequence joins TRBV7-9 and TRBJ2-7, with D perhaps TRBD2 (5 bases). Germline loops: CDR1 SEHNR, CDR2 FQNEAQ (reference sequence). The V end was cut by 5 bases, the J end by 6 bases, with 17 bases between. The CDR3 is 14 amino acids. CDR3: CASSQDFSVGEQYF. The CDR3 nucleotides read TGTGCCAGCAGCCAGGACTTCTCTGTCGGCGAGCAGTACTTC.

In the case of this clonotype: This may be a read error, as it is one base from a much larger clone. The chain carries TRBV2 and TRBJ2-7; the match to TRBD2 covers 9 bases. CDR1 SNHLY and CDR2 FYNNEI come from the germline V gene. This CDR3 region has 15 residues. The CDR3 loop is CASSDIGSGSDEQHF. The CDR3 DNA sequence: TGTGCCAGCAGTGATATTGGTAGCGGGAGCGACGAGCAGCACTTC.

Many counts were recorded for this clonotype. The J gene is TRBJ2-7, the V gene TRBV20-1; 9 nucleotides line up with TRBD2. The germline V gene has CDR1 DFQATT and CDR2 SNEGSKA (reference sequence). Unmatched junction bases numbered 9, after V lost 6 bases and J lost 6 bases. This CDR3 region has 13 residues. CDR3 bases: TGCAGTGCCCATAGGACTAGCGTGCGCGAGCAGTACTTC. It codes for CSAHRTSVREQYF.

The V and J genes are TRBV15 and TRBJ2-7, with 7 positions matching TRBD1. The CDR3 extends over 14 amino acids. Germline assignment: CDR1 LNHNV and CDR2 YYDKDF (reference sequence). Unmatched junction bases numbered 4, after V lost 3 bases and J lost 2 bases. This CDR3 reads CATSSEGAAYEQYF. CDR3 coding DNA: TGTGCCACCAGCAGTGAGGGGGCCGCCTACGAGCAGTACTTC.

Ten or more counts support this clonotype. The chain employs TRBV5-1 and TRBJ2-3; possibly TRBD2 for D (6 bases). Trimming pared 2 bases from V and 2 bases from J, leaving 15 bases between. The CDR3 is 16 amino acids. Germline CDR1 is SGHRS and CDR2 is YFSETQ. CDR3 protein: CASSLISGHFTDTQYF. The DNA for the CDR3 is TGCGCCAGCAGCTTAATTAGCGGTCATTTCACAGATACGCAGTATTTT.

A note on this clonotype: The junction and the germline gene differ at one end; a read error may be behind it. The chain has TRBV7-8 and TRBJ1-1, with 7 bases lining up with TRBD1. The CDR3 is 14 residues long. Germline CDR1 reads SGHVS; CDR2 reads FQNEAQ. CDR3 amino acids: CAGSVDRENTEAFF. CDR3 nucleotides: TGTGCCGGCAGCGTCGACAGGGAGAACACTGAGGCTTTCTTT.

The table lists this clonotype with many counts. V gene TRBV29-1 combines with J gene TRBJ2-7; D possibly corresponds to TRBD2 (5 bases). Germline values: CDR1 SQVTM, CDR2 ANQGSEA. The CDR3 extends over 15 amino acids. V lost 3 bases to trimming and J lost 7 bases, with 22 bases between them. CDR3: CSVELSRRGLWEQYF. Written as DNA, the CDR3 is TGCAGCGTTGAGCTCTCCCGGAGAGGGCTCTGGGAGCAGTACTTC.

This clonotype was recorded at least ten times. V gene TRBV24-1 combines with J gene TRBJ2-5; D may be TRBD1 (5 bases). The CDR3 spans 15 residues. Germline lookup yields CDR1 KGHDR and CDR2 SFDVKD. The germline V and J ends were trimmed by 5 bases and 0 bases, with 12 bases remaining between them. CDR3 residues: CATSATSGNQETQYF. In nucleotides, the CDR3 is TGTGCCACCAGTGCCACATCAGGGAACCAAGAGACCCAGTACTTC.

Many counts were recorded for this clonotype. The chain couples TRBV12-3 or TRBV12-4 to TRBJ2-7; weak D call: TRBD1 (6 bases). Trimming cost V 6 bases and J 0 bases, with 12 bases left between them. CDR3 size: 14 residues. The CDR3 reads CASSTRGHSYEQYF. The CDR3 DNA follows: TGTGCCAGCAGCACAAGGGGACACTCCTACGAGCAGTACTTC.

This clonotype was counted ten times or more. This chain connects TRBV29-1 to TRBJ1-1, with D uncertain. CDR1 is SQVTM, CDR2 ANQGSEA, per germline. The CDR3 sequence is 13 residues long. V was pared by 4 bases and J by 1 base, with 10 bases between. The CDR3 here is CSVGEWRNTEAFF. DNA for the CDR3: TGCAGCGTTGGAGAGTGGCGGAACACTGAAGCTTTCTTT.

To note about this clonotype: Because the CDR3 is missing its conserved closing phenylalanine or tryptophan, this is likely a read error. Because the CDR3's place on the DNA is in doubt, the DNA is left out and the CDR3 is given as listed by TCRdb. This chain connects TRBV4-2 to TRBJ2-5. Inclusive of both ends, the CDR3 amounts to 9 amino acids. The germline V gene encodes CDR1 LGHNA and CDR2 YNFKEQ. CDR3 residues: CASSPPGTS.